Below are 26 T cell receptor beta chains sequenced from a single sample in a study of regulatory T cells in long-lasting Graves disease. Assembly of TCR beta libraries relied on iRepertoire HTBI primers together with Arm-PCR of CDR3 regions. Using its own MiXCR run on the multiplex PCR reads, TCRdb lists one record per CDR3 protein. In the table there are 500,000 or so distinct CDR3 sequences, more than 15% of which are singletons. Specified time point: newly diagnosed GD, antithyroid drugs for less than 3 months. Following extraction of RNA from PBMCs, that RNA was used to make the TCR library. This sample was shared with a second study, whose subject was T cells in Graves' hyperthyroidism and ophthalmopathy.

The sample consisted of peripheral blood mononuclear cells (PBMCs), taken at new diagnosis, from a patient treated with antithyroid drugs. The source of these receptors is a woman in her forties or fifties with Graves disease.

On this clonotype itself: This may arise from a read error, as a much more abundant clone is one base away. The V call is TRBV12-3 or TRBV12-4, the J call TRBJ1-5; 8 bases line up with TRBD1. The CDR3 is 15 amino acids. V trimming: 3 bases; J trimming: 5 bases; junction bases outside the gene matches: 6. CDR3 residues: CASSLFGTGDQPQHF. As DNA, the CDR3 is TGTGCCAGCAGTTTGTTCGGGACAGGTGATCAGCCCCAGCATTTT.

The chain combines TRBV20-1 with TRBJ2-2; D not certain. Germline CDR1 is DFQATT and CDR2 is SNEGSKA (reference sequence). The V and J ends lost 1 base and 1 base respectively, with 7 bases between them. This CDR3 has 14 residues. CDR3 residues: CSARAVENTGELFF. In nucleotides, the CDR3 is TGCAGTGCTAGAGCGGTTGAGAACACCGGGGAGCTGTTTTTT.

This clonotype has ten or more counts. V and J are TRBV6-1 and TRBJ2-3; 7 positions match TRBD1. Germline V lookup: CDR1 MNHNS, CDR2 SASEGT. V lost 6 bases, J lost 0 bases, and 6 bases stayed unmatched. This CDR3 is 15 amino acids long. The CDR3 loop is CASSRDRVSTDTQYF. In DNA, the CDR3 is TGTGCCAGCAGCCGGGACAGAGTTAGCACAGATACGCAGTATTTT.

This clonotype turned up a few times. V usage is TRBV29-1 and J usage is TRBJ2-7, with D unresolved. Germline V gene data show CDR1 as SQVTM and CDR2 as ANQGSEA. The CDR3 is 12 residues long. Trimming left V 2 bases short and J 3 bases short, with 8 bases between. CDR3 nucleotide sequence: TGCAGCGTTGAAACCAGAGACTACGAGCAGTACTTC. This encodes CSVETRDYEQYF.

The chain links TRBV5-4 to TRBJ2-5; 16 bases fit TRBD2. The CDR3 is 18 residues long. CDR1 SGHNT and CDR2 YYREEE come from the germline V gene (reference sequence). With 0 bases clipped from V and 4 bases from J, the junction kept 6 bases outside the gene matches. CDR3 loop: CASSLVGLAGGPAETQYF. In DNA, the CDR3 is TGTGCCAGCAGCTTGGTGGGACTAGCGGGGGGGCCCGCAGAGACCCAGTACTTC.

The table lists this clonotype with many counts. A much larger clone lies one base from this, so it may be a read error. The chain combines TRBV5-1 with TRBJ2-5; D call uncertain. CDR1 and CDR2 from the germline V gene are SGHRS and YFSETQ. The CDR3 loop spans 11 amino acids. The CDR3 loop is CASSFEETQYF. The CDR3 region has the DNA TGTGCCAGCAGCTTTGAAGAGACCCAGTACTTC.

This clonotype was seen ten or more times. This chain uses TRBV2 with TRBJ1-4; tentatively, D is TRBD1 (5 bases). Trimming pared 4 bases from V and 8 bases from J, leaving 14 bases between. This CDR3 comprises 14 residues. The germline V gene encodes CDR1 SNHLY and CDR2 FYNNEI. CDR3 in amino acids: CASSAGREWEKLFF. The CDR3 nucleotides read TGTGCCAGCAGTGCGGGCAGGGAATGGGAAAAACTGTTTTTT.

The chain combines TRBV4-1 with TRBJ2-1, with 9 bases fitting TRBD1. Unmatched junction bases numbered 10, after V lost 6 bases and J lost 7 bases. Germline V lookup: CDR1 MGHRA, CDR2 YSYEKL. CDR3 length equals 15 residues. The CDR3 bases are TGCGCCAGCAGATCCAACAGGGGGCGAATGAATGAGCAGTTCTTC. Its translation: CASRSNRGRMNEQFF.

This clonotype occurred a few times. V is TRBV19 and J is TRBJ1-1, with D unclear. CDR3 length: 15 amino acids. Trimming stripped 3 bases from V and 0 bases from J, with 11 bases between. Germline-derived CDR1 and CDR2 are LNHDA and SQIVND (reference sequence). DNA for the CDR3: TGTGCCAGTAGTATCGGGGTATTGATGAACACTGAAGCTTTCTTT. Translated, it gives CASSIGVLMNTEAFF.

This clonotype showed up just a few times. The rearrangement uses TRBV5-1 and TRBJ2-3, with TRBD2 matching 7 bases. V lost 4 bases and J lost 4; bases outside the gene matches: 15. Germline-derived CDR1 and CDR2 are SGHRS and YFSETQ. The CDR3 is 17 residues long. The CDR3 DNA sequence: TGCGCCAGCAGCCCAGGTCGTCTAGCGGACCTGCCAGATACGCAGTATTTT. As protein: CASSPGRLADLPDTQYF.

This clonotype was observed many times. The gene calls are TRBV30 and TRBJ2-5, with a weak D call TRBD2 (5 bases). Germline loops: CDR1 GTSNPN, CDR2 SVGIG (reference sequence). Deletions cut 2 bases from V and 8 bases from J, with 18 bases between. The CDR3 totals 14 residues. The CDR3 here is CAWSPLTTRETQYF. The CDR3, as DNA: TGTGCCTGGAGTCCTCTAACGACCCGGGAAACCCAGTACTTC. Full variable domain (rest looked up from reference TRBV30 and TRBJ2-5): SQTIHQWPATLVQPVGSPLSLECTVEGTSNPNLYWYRQAAGRGLQLLFYSVGIGQISSEVPQNLSASRPQDRQFILSSKKLLLSDSGFYLCAWSPLTTRETQYFGPGTRLLVL.

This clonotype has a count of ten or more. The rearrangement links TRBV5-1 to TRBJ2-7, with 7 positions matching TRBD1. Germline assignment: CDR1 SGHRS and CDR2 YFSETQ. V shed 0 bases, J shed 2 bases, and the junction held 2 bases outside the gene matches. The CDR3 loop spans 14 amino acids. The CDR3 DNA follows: TGCGCCAGCAGCTTGGAGGGACAGCCCTACGAGCAGTACTTC. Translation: CASSLEGQPYEQYF.

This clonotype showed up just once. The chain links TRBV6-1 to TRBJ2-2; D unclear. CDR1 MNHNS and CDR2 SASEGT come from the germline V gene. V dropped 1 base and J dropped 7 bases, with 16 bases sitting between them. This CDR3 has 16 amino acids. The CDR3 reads CASSEGPGAVSGELFF. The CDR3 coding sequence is TGTGCCAGCAGTGAAGGTCCGGGCGCGGTGAGCGGGGAGCTGTTTTTT.

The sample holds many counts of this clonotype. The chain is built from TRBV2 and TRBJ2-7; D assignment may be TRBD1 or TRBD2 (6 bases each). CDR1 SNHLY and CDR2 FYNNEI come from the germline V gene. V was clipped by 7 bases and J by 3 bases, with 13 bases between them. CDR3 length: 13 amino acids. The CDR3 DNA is TGTGCCAGCAACGAGGAGGGGGGCTACGAGCAGTACTTC. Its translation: CASNEEGGYEQYF.

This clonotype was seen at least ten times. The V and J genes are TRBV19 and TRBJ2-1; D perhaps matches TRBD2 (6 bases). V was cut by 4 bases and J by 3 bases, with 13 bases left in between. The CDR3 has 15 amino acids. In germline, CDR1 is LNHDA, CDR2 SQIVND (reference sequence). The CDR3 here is CASSSSGTGYNEQFF. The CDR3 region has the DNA TGTGCCAGTAGTAGCTCCGGGACTGGCTACAATGAGCAGTTCTTC. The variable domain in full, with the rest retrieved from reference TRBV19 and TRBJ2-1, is DGGITQSPKYLFRKEGQNVTLSCEQNLNHDAMYWYRQDPGQGLRLIYYSQIVNDFQKGDIAEGYSVSREKKESFPLTVTSAQKNPTAFYLCASSSSGTGYNEQFFGPGTRLTVL.

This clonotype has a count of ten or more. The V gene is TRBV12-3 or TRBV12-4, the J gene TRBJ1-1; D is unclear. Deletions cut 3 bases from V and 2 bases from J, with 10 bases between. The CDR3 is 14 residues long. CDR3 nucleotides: TGTGCCAGCAGTTTCTATACGGTCAACACTGAAGCTTTCTTT. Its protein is CASSFYTVNTEAFF.

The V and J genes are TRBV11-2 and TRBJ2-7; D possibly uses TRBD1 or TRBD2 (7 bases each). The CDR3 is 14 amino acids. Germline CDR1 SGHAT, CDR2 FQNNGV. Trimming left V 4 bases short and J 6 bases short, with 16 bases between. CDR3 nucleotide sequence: TGTGCCAGCAGCTGGGGGGAGGGGGCTGGCGAGCAGTACTTC. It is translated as CASSWGEGAGEQYF.

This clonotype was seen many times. The CDR3 protein is CASRETGTGHTEAFF. The CDR3 DNA sequence: TGCGCCAGCAGGGAAACCGGGACAGGGCACACTGAAGCTTTCTTT. The chain joins TRBV10-2 to TRBJ1-1; 9 bases agree with TRBD1. There are 15 residues in the CDR3. Losses at the gene ends were 6 bases for V and 3 bases for J; bases not matched to a gene: 8. Germline assignment: CDR1 WSHSY and CDR2 SAAADI.

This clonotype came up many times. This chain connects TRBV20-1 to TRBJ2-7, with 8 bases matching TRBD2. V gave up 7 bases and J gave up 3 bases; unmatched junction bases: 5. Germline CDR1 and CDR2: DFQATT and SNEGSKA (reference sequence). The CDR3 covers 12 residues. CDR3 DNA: TGCAGTGGGCGACTAGCGAGCTACGAGCAGTACTTC. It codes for CSGRLASYEQYF.

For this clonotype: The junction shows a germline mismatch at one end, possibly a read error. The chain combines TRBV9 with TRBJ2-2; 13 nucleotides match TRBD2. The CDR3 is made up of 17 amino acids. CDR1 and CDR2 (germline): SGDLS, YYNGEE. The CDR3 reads CASSGLAGGANTGKLFF. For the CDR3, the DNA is TGTGCCAGCAGCGGACTAGCGGGGGGCGCGAACACCGGGAAGCTGTTTTTT. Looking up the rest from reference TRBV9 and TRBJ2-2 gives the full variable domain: DSGVTQTPKHLITATGQRVTLRCSPRSGDLSVYWYQQSLDQGLQFLIQYYNGEERAKGNILERFSAQQFPDLHSELNLSSLELGDSALYFCASSGLAGGANTGKLFFGEGSRLTVL.

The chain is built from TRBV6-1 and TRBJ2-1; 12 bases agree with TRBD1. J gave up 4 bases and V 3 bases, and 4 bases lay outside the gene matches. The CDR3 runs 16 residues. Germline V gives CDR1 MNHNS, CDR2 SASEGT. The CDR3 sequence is CASSEGTGGAYNEQFF. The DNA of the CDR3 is TGTGCCAGCAGTGAGGGGACAGGGGGCGCTTACAATGAGCAGTTCTTC.

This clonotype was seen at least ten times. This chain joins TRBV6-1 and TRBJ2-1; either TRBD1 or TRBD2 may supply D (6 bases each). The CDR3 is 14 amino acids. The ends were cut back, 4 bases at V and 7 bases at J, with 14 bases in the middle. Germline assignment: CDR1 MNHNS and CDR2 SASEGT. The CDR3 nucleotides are TGTGCCAGCAGTGTCGGAGGGGGGCGGAATGAGCAGTTCTTC. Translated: CASSVGGGRNEQFF.

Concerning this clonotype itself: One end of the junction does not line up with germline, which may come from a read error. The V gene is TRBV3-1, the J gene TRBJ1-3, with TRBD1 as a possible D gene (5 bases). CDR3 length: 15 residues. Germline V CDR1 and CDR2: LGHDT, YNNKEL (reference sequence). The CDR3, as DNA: TGTACCAGCAGCCCTGGGACGGGCCCTGGAAACACCATATATTTT. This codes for CTSSPGTGPGNTIYF. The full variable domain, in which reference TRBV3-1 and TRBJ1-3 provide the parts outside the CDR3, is DTAVSQTPKYLVTQMGNDKSIKCEQNLGHDTMYWYKQDSKKFLKIMFSYNNKELIINETVPNRFSPKSPDKAHLNLHINSLELGDSAVYFCTSSPGTGPGNTIYFGEGSWLTVV.

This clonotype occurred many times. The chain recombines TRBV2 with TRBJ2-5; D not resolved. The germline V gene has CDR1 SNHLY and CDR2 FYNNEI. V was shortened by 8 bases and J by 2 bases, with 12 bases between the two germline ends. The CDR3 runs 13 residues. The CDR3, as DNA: TGTGCCAGCCGCCAATCCTCTCAAGAGACCCAGTACTTC. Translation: CASRQSSQETQYF.

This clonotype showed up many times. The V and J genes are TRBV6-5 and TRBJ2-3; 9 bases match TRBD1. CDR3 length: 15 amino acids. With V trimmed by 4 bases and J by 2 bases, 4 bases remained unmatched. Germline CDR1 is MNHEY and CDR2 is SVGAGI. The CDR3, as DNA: TGTGCCAGCAGTTTCGGACAGGGGATCACAGATACGCAGTATTTT. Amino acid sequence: CASSFGQGITDTQYF.

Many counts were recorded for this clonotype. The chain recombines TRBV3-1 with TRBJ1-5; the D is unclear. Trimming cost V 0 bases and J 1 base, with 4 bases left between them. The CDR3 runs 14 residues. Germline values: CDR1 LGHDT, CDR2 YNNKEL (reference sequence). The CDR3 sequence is CASSQESSNQPQHF. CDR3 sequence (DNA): TGTGCCAGCAGCCAAGAGAGCAGCAATCAGCCCCAGCATTTT.